This T cell receptor beta chain derives from a study of blood T cell repertoires in COVID-19. Study overall: There were acute and convalescent COVID-19 samples, and they came from the United States, Italy and Spain.

Per the germline V gene, CDR1 is SGHTA and CDR2 is FQGNSA. Trimming removed 1 base from V and 4 bases from J, with 7 bases in between. This CDR3 spans 13 amino acids. This clone was counted a single time. Other DNA sequences in the sample encode the same CDR3. Original processing methods: Researchers report that nucleated cell counts were estimated from reference gene primer amplification. Using immunoSEQ multiplex PCR, the repertoire was profiled, and TCRdb retains in-frame clones only, with some absent. V and J calls and clone size are given by that table; D and trimming were obtained from the DNA. The data contain approximately 260,000 clones, roughly 83% of them singletons.

This TCR derives from a man in his fifties or sixties who had recovered from COVID-19. Sequenced material: peripheral blood. The chain is built from TRBV7-2 and TRBJ2-5, with D possibly TRBD1 on 5 matching bases. CDR3 residues: CASSLGQGETQYF. The CDR3 nucleotides are TGTGCCAGCAGCTTAGGGCAGGGAGAGACCCAGTACTTC.